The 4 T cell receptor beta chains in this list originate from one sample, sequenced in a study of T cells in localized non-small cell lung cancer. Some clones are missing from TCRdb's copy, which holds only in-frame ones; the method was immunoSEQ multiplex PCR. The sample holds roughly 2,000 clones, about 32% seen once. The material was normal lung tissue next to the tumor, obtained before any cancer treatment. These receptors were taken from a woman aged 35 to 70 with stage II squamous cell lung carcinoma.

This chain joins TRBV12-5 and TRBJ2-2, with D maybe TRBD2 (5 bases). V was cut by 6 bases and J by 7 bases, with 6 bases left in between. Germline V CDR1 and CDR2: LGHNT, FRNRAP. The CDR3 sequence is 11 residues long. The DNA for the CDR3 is TGTGCTAGTGGCGACTACGGGGAGCTGTTTTTT. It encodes CASGDYGELFF.

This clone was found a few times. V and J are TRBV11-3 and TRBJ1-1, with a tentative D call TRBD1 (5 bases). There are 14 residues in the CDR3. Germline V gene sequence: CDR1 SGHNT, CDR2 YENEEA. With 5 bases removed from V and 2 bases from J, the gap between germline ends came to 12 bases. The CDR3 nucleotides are TGTGCCAGCAGCCCTGGGGCGGGTAACACTGAAGCTTTCTTT. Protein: CASSPGAGNTEAFF.

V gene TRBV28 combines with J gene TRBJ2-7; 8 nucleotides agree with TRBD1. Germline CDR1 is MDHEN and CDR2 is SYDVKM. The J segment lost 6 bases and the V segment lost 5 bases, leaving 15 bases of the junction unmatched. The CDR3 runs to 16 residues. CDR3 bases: TGTGCCAGCAGTCTTAGCGAAGACAGGGGCCTTTTCGAGCAGTACTTC. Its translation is CASSLSEDRGLFEQYF.

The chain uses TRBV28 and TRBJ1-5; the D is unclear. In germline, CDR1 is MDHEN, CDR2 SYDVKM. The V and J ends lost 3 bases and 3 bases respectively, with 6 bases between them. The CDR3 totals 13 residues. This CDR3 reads CASSFSDNQPQHF. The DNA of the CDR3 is TGTGCCAGCAGTTTCTCCGACAATCAGCCCCAGCATTTT.